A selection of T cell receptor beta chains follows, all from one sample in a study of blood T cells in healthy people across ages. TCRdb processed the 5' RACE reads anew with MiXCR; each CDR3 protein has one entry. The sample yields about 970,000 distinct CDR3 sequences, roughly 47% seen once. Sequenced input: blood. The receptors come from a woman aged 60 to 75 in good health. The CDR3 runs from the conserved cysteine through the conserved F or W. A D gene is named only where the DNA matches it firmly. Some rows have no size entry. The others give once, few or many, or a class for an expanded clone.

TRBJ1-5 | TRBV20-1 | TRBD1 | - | TGCAGTGCTACCGACAGGGGGTACGCCAGAAATCAGCCCCAGCATTTT | CSATDRGYARNQPQHF
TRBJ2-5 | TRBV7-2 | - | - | TGTGCCAGCAGCCGGCCACTGCAGCGGTCGTACAATGAGCAGTACTTC | CASSRPLQRSYNEQYF
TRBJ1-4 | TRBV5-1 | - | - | TGCGCCAGCAGCTTGGATGGCAGGGAGGAGGAAAAACTGTTTTTT | CASSLDGREEEKLFF
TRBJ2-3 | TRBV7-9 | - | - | TGTGCCAGCAGGGGGGACTTCGACTTGGCGCAGTATTTT | CASRGDFDLAQYF
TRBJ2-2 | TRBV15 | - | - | TGTGCCACCAGCAGAACCGACTATACCGGGGAGCTGTTTTTT | CATSRTDYTGELFF
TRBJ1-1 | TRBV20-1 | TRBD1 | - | TGCAGTGCTAGAGAGAAGCATAAAACAGGGGTCAGACGGAACACTGAAGCTTTCTTT | CSAREKHKTGVRRNTEAFF
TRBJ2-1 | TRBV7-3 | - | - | TGTGCCAACAGCCGTAGCGGCCAGAATGAGCAGTTCTTC | CANSRSGQNEQFF
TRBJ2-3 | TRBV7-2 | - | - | TGTGCCAGCAGCATGGACTGGTGGGCCACAGATACGCAGTATTTT | CASSMDWWATDTQYF
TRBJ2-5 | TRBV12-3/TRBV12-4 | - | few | TGTGCCAGCAGCACATCGACCCAAGAGACCCAGTACTTC | CASSTSTQETQYF
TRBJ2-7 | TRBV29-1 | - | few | TGCAGCGTTGAAAGAGGGGGAACAGGGACCGAGCAGTACTTC | CSVERGGTGTEQYF
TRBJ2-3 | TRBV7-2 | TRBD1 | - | TGTGCCAGCAGCGAGACAGGGAGCAGAGATACGCAGTATTTT | CASSETGSRDTQYF
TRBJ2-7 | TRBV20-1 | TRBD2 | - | TGCAGTACTAGTAGGGACTACTCCTACGAGCAGTACTTC | CSTSRDYSYEQYF
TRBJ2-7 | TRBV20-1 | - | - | TGCAGTGCTAGAGGAGCAGGCTCCTACGAGCAGTACTTC | CSARGAGSYEQYF
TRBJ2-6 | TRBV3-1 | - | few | TGTGCCAGCAGCCCGCTCGACATATACTCTGGGGCCAACGTCCTGACTTTC | CASSPLDIYSGANVLTF
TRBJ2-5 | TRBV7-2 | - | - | TGTGCCAGCAGCACCGGGACAAAAGAGACCCAGTACTTC | CASSTGTKETQYF
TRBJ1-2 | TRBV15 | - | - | TGTGCCACCAGCCCGGAGAGATACTATGGCTACACCTTC | CATSPERYYGYTF
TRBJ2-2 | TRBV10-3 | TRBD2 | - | TGTGCCACTCGTGGGGGACTAGATGGTGCGAACACCGGGGAGCTGTTTTTT | CATRGGLDGANTGELFF
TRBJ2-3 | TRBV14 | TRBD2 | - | TGTGCCAGCAGCCAAGATCGTGAGACTAGCGGGAGGGACACGGATACGCAGTATTTT | CASSQDRETSGRDTDTQYF
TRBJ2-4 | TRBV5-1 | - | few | TGCGCCAGCAGCTTGGGGGACGGCATGTCGGACATTCAGTACTTC | CASSLGDGMSDIQYF
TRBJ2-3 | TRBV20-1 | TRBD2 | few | TGCAGTGCCGCGACTAGCGGGTACGGCACAGATACGCAGTATTTT | CSAATSGYGTDTQYF
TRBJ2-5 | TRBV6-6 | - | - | TGTGCCAGCAGGCAGGGGAATCAACAAGAGACCCAGTACTTC | CASRQGNQQETQYF
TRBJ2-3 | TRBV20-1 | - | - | TGCAGTGCTAGAGATCAAGGACGCACAGATACGCAGTATTTT | CSARDQGRTDTQYF
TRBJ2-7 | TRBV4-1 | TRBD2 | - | TGCGCCAGCAGCCAAGAATTAACTAGCGGTTACGAGCAGTACTTC | CASSQELTSGYEQYF
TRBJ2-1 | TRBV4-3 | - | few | TGCGCCAGCAGCCACGGTAATCTAGGTCCCTACAATGAGCAGTTCTTC | CASSHGNLGPYNEQFF
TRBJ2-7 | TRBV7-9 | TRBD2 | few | TGTGCCAGCAGCCCTAGCGGGGGGGGCTCCTACGAGCAGTACTTC | CASSPSGGGSYEQYF
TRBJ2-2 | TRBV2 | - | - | TGTGCCAGCACGGCCGGACCATACGGGGAGCTGTTTTTT | CASTAGPYGELFF
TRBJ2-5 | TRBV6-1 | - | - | TGTGCCAGCAGAGGACGACTAGGAGGGGGGGCCCAGTACTTC | CASRGRLGGGAQYF
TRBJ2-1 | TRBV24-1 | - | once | TGTGCCACCAGTCCCCCGGTGGGTGAGCAGTTCTTC | CATSPPVGEQFF
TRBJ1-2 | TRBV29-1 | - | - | TGCAGCGTTGGGGGCGGGAATCTCTATGGCTACACCTTC | CSVGGGNLYGYTF
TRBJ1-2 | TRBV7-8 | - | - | TGTGCCAGCAGAGGAACAGAGATAAACCATGGCTACACCTTC | CASRGTEINHGYTF
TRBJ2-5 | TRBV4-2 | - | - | TGTGCCAGCAGCCAAGATCCAGGGGGGATTGTCGCGGTTGAGCAGTACTTC | CASSQDPGGIVAVEQYF
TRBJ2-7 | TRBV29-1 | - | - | TGCAGCGGCACTCGGGACGGCTACGAGCAGTACTTC | CSGTRDGYEQYF
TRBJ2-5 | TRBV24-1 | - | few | TGTGCCACCAGTGCCGTCGGGAGCCAAGAGACCCAGTACTTC | CATSAVGSQETQYF
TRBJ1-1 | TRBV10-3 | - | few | TGTGCCATCAGTCCACAGAACACTGAAGCTTTCTTT | CAISPQNTEAFF
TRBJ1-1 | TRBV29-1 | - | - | TGCAGCGTTGATTGGCCCGGCTCGCCGGCTGAAGCTTTCTTT | CSVDWPGSPAEAFF
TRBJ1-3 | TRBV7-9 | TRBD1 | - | TGTGCCAGCAGCACCAGACAGGGGCACCTAAACACCATATATTTT | CASSTRQGHLNTIYF
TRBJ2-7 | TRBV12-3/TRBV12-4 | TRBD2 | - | TGTGCCAGCAGTAAGGGACTAGCGGAGAGCTCCTACGAGCAGTACTTC | CASSKGLAESSYEQYF
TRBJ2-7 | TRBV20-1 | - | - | TGCAGTGCTTTAGCGCCGTCCTCCTACGAGCAGTACTTC | CSALAPSSYEQYF
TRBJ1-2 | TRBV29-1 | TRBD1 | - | TGCAGCGTTGTGACAGGGGACTATGGCTACACCTTC | CSVVTGDYGYTF
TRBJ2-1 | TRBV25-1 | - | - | TGTGCCAGCAGTGAAATGGGGGCTGGAAACAATGAGCAGTTCTTC | CASSEMGAGNNEQFF